This T cell receptor (beta chain) came from a study of regulatory T cells in long-lasting Graves disease. CDR3-region Arm-PCR and iRepertoire HTBI primers produced the TCR beta libraries. TCRdb recomputed calls from the multiplex PCR reads with MiXCR, one row per CDR3 protein. This table has a few hundred thousand distinct CDR3 sequences, about 19% appearing once. This clonotype occurred a few times. Sample time point: newly diagnosed GD, antithyroid drugs for less than 3 months. Scientists built the TCR library using RNA that was extracted from PBMCs. This CDR3 has 14 residues. V was pared by 4 bases and J by 5 bases, with 9 bases between.

This sequence was found in a female donor with Graves disease. The chain is built from TRBV12-3 or TRBV12-4 and TRBJ1-6; the D is unclear. Source: peripheral blood mononuclear cells (PBMCs), taken at new diagnosis, from a patient treated with antithyroid drugs. Here the CDR3 reads CASSSWQNNSPLHF. The CDR3 bases are TGTGCCAGCAGTTCTTGGCAGAATAATTCACCCCTCCACTTT.